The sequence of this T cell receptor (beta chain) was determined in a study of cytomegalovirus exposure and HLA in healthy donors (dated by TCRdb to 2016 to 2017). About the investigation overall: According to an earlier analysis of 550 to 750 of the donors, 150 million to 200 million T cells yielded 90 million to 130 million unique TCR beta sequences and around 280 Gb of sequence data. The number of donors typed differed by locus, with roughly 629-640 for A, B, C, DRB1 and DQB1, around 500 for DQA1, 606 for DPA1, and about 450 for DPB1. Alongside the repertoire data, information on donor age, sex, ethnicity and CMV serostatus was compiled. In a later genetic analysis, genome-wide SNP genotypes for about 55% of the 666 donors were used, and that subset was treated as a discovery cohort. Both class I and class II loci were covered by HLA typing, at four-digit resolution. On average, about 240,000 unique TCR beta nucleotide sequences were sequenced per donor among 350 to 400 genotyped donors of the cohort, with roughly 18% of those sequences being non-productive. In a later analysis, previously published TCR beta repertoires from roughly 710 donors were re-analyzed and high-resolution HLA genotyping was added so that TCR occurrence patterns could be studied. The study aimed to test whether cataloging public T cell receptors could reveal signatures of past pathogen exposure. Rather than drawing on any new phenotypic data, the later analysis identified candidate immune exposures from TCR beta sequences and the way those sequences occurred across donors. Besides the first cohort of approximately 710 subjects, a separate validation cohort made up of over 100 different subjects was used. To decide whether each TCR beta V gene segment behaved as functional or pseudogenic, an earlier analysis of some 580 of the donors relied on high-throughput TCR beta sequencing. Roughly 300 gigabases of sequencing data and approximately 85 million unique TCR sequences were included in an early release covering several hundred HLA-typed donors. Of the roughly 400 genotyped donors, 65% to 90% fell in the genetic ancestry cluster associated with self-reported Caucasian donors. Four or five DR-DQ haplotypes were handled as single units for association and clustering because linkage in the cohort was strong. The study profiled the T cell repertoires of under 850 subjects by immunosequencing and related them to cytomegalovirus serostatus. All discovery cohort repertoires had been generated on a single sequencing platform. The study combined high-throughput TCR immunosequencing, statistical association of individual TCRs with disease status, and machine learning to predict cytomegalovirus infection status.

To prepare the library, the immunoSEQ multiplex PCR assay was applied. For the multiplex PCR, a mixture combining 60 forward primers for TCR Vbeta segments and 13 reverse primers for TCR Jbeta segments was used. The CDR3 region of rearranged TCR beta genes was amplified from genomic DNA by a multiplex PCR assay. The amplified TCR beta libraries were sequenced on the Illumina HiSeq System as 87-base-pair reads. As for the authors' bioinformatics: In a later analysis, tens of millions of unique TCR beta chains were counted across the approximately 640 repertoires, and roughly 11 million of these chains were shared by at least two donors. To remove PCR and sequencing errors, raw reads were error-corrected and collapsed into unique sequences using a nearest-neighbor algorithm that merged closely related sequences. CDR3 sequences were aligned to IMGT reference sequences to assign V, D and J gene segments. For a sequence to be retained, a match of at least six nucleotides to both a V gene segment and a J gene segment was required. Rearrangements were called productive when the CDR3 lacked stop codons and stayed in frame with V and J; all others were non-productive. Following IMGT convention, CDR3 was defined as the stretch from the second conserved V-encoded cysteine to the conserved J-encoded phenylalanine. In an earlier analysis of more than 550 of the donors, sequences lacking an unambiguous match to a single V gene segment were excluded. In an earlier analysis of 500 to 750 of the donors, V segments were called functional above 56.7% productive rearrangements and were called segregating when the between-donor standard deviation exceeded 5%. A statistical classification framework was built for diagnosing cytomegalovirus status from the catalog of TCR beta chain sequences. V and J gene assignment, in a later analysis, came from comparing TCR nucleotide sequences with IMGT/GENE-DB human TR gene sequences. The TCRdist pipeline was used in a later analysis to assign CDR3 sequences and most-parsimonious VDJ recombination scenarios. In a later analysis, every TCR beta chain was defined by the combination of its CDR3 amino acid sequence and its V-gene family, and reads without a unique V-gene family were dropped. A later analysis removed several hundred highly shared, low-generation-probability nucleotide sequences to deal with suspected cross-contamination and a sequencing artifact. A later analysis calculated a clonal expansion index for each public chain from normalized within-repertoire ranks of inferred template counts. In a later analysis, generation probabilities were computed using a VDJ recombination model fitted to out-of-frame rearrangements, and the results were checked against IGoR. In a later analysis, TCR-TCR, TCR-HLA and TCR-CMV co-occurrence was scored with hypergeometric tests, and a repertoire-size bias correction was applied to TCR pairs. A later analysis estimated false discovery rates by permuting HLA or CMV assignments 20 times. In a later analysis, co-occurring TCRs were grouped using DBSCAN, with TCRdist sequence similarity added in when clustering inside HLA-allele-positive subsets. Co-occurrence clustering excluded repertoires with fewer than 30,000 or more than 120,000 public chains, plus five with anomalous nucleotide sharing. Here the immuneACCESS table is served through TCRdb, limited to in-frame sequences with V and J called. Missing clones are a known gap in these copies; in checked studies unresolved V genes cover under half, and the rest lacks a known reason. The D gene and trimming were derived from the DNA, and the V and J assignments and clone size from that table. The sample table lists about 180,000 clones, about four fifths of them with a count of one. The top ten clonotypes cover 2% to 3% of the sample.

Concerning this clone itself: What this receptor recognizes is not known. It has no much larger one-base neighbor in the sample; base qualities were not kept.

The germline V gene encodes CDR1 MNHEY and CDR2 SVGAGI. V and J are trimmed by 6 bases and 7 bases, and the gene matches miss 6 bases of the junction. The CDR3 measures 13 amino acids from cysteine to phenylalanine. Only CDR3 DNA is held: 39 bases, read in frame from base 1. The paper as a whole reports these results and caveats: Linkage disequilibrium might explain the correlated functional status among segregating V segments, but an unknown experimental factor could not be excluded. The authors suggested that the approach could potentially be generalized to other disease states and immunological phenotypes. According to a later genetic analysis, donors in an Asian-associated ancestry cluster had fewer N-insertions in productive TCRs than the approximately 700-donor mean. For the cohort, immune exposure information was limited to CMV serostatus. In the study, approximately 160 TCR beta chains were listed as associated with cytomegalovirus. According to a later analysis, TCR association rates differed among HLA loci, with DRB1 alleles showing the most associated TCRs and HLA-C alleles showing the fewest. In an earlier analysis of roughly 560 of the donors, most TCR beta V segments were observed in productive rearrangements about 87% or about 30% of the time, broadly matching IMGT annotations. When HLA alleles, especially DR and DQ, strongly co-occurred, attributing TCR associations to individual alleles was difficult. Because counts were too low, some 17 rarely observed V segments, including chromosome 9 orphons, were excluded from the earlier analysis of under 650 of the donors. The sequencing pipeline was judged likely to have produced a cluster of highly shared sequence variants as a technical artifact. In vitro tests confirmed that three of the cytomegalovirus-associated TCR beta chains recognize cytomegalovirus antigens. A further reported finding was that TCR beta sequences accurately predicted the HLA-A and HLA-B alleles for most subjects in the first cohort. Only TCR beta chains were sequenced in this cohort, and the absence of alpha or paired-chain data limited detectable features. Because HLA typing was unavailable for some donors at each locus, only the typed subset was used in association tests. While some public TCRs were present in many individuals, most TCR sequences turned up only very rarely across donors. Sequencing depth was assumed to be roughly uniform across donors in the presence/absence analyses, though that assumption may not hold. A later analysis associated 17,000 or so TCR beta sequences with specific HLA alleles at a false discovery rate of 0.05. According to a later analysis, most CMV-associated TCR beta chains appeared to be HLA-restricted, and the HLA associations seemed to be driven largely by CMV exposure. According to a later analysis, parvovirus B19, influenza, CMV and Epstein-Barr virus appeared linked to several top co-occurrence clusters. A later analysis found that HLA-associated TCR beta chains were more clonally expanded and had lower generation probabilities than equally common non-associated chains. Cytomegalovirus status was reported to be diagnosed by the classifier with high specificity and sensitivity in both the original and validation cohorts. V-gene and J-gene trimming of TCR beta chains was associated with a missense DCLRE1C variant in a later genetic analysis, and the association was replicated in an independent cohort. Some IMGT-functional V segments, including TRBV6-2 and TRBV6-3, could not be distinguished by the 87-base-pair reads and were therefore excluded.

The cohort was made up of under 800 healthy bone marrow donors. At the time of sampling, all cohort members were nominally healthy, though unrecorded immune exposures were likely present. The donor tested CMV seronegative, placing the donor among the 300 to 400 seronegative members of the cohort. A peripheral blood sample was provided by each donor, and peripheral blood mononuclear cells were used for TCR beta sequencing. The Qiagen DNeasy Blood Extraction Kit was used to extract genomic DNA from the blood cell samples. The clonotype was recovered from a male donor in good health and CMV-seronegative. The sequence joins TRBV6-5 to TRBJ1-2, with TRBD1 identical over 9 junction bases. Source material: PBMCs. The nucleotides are TGTGCCAGCAGCCAGGACAGGGGTCGTGGCTACACCTTC. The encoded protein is CASSQDRGRGYTF.